The text below deals with one TCR beta chain. This clone was observed once. Its antigen is still unknown. One base away there is no much larger clone; base qualities are not given. CDR1 SGHRS and CDR2 YFSETQ are derived from the germline V gene. Reading from cysteine to phenylalanine, the CDR3 counts 15 amino acids. Just CDR3 DNA is preserved here, 45 bases in frame from base 1. V ends up 5 bases short and J 3 bases short, with an unmatched junction base count of 10. The cohort was made up of about 670 healthy bone marrow donors. Cohort members were all nominally healthy when sampled, although unrecorded immune exposures were likely present. The donor tested CMV seronegative and was one of the 352 seronegative cohort members. Every donor gave a peripheral blood sample, and the peripheral blood mononuclear cells from that sample were used for TCR beta sequencing. Genomic DNA was extracted from the blood cell samples with the Qiagen DNeasy Blood Extraction Kit.

The source of the sample is a study of cytomegalovirus exposure and HLA in healthy donors (dated by TCRdb to 2015 to 2018). At the level of the whole study: An earlier analysis of 587 of the donors reported 250 to 350 Gb of sequence data and 100 million to 130 million unique TCR beta sequences from roughly 200 million T cells. To study patterns of TCR occurrence, a later analysis re-analyzed previously published TCR beta repertoires from under 750 donors and added high-resolution HLA genotyping. A separate validation cohort of more than 100 different subjects was used in addition to the approximately 700-subject first cohort. Roughly 300 gigabases of sequencing data and approximately 85 million unique TCR sequences were included in an early release covering under 650 HLA-typed donors. A later genetic analysis used genome-wide SNP genotypes for about 55% of the 666 donors, treating that subset as a discovery cohort. Every repertoire in the discovery cohort had been generated on one and the same sequencing platform. In the later analysis, no new phenotypic data were used to find candidate immune exposures; instead, reliance was placed on TCR beta sequences and their occurrence across donors. The genetic ancestry cluster associated with self-reported Caucasian donors included over 80% of the approximately 410 genotyped donors. The study aimed to test whether signatures of past pathogen exposure could be identified by cataloging public T cell receptors. Four or five DR-DQ haplotypes were handled as single units for association and clustering because linkage in the cohort was strong. HLA typing covered class I and class II loci at four-digit resolution. Using immunosequencing, the study profiled T cell repertoires from some 670 subjects and related those repertoires to cytomegalovirus serostatus. Among roughly 400 genotyped donors of the cohort, an average of around 250,000 unique TCR beta nucleotide sequences was sequenced per donor, of which about 19% were non-productive. Donor age, sex, ethnicity and CMV serostatus were compiled together with the repertoire data. Typing coverage varied by locus: about 629-630 donors for A, B, C, DRB1 and DQB1; more than 500 for DQA1; about 590 for DPA1; 450 to 480 for DPB1. To predict cytomegalovirus infection status, the study combined high-throughput TCR immunosequencing, statistical association of individual TCRs with disease status, and machine learning. An earlier analysis of nearly 600 of the donors applied high-throughput TCR beta sequencing to assess whether each TCR beta V gene segment acted as functional or pseudogenic. Here is what the overall study found, with its caveats: A further reported finding was that TCR beta sequences accurately predicted the HLA-A and HLA-B alleles for most subjects in the first cohort. In both the original and validation cohorts, the classifier was reported to diagnose cytomegalovirus status with high specificity and sensitivity. Because HLA typing was missing for some donors at each locus, association tests included only the typed subset. When HLA alleles, especially DR and DQ, strongly co-occurred, attributing TCR associations to individual alleles was difficult. The sequencing pipeline was judged likely to have produced a cluster of highly shared sequence variants as a technical artifact. According to a later analysis, parvovirus B19, influenza, CMV and Epstein-Barr virus appeared linked to several top co-occurrence clusters. According to a later analysis, TCR association rates differed among HLA loci, with DRB1 alleles showing the most associated TCRs and HLA-C alleles showing the fewest. In a later analysis, HLA-associated TCR beta chains were found to be more clonally expanded and to have lower generation probabilities than equally common non-associated chains. Linkage disequilibrium might explain the correlated functional status among segregating V segments, but an unknown experimental factor could not be excluded. The study listed 150 to 200 TCR beta chains as associated with cytomegalovirus. The authors suggested that the approach could potentially be extended to other disease states and immunological phenotypes. The 87-base-pair reads could not distinguish some IMGT-functional V segments, including TRBV6-2 and TRBV6-3, so those segments were excluded. Sequencing depth was assumed to be roughly uniform across donors in the presence/absence analyses, though that assumption may not hold. About 17 rarely observed V segments, including chromosome 9 orphons, were excluded from the earlier analysis of 550 to 700 of the donors because counts were too low. A later genetic analysis associated a missense DCLRE1C variant with V-gene and J-gene trimming of TCR beta chains, and an independent cohort replicated the association. Most TCR sequences were observed very rarely across donors, whereas some public TCRs were present in many individuals. In vitro tests confirmed that a few of the cytomegalovirus-associated TCR beta chains recognize cytomegalovirus antigens. In a later analysis, 16,951 TCR beta sequences were associated with specific HLA alleles at a false discovery rate of 0.05. A later genetic analysis reported fewer N-insertions in productive TCRs among donors in an Asian-associated ancestry cluster than the roughly 700-donor mean. Most CMV-associated TCR beta chains appeared to be HLA-restricted in a later analysis, and the HLA associations seemed to be driven largely by CMV exposure. Only TCR beta chains were sequenced in this cohort, and the absence of alpha or paired-chain data limited detectable features. Immune exposure information for the cohort was limited to CMV serostatus. In an earlier analysis of fewer than 750 of the donors, most TCR beta V segments were observed in productive rearrangements about 87% or about 30% of the time, broadly matching IMGT annotations.

Library construction relied on the immunoSEQ multiplex PCR assay. A mixture of 60 forward primers for TCR Vbeta segments and 13 reverse primers for TCR Jbeta segments was used in the multiplex PCR. The CDR3 region of rearranged TCR beta genes was amplified from genomic DNA with a multiplex PCR assay. Amplified TCR beta libraries were sequenced as 87-base-pair reads on the Illumina HiSeq System. The authors' analysis ran thus. In a later analysis, roughly 80 million unique TCR beta chains were counted across the 666 repertoires, and approximately 9.9 million of these chains were shared by at least two donors. Raw reads were error-corrected and collapsed into unique sequences by a nearest-neighbor algorithm in which closely related sequences were merged to remove PCR and sequencing errors. V, D and J gene segments were assigned by aligning CDR3 sequences to IMGT reference sequences. For a sequence to be retained, a match of at least six nucleotides to both a V gene segment and a J gene segment was required. Rearrangements were called productive when the CDR3 lacked stop codons and stayed in frame with V and J; all others were non-productive. Following IMGT convention, CDR3 was defined as the stretch from the second conserved V-encoded cysteine to the conserved J-encoded phenylalanine. The earlier analysis of some 600 of the donors excluded sequences that lacked an unambiguous match to a single V gene segment. An earlier analysis of a few hundred of the donors classified V segments as functional when productive rearrangements were above 56.7% and as segregating when the standard deviation between donors was above 5%. To diagnose cytomegalovirus status from the catalog of TCR beta chain sequences, a statistical classification framework was built. A later analysis assigned V and J genes by comparing TCR nucleotide sequences with IMGT/GENE-DB human TR gene sequences. In a later analysis, CDR3 sequences and most-parsimonious VDJ recombination scenarios were assigned using the TCRdist pipeline. In a later analysis, each TCR beta chain was defined by its CDR3 amino acid sequence together with its V-gene family, and reads without a unique V-gene family were excluded. In a later analysis, around 650 highly shared, low-generation-probability nucleotide sequences were removed to address suspected cross-contamination and a sequencing artifact. In a later analysis, a clonal expansion index for each public chain was calculated from normalized within-repertoire ranks of inferred template counts. A later analysis computed generation probabilities with a VDJ recombination model fitted to out-of-frame rearrangements, and checked the results against IGoR. Hypergeometric tests were used in a later analysis to score TCR-TCR, TCR-HLA and TCR-CMV co-occurrence, with a repertoire-size bias correction applied to the TCR pairs. A later analysis estimated false discovery rates by permuting HLA or CMV assignments 20 times. A later analysis grouped co-occurring TCRs with DBSCAN, adding TCRdist sequence similarity when clustering within HLA-allele-positive subsets. Co-occurrence clustering excluded repertoires with fewer than 30,000 or more than 120,000 public chains, plus five with anomalous nucleotide sharing. TCRdb holds this immuneACCESS table with in-frame rearrangements only. Some clones are missing; in checked studies, unresolved V genes explain under half, and the rest has no known cause. The V and J calls and clone size come from that table; D and trimming were worked out from the DNA. A total of approximately 180,000 clones appear in this sample, under 90% of them only once. 4.8% of the sample goes to the ten largest clones.

The chain couples TRBV5-1 to TRBJ2-7; 8 middle bases align to TRBD1. The sequenced material came from PBMCs. The clonotype comes from a man aged 18 to 30 in good health and CMV-seronegative. The DNA is TGCGCCAGCAGGGTGGTGGCAGGGGGCATCTACGAGCAGTACTTC. Its translation reads: CASRVVAGGIYEQYF.